This T cell receptor beta chain is from a study of identical twins. The ends lost 4 bases at V and 6 bases at J; junction bases unmatched: 6. The CDR3 sequence is 13 residues long. Germline CDR1 SGDLS, CDR2 YYNGEE. Template switching created a universal primer site, and the cDNA included unique molecular identifiers. Using its own MiXCR run on the 5' RACE reads, TCRdb lists one record per CDR3 protein. This table has 600,000 to 800,000 distinct CDR3 sequences, over 20% appearing once. In addition, the sample was reused for a study of T cells expressing NK-cell markers.

The chain combines TRBV9 with TRBJ2-5; TRBD1 agrees at 7 bases. This clonotype was obtained from a woman younger than 35 in good health. Sample: PBMCs. The CDR3 region is CASSPRTGQTQYF. The CDR3 DNA reads as TGTGCCAGCAGCCCCCGGACAGGACAGACCCAGTACTTC. Full variable domain (outside the CDR3, taken from reference TRBV9 and TRBJ2-5): DSGVTQTPKHLITATGQRVTLRCSPRSGDLSVYWYQQSLDQGLQFLIQYYNGEERAKGNILERFSAQQFPDLHSELNLSSLELGDSALYFCASSPRTGQTQYFGPGTRLLVL.